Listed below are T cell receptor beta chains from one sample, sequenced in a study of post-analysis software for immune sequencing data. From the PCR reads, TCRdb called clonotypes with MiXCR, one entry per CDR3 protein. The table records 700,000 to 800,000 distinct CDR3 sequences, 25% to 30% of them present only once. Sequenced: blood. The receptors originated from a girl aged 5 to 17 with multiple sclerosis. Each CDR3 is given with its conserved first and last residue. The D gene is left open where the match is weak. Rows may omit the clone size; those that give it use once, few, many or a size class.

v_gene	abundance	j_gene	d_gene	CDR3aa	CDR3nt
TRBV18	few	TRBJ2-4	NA	CASSPSLRGEKNIQYF	TGTGCCAGCTCACCAAGTTTGCGTGGAGAAAAAAACATTCAGTACTTC
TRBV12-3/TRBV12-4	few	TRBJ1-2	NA	CASSPGVDYGYTF	TGTGCCAGCAGTCCTGGGGTCGACTATGGCTACACCTTC
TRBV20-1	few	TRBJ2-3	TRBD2	CSAVILAGHTDTQYF	TGCAGTGCCGTGATCCTAGCGGGGCACACAGATACGCAGTATTTT
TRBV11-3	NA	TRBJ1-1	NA	CASSLEGGGEAFF	TGTGCCAGCAGCTTAGAAGGTGGTGGTGAAGCTTTCTTT
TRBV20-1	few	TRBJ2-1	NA	CSSIKGSYNEQFF	TGCAGTTCCATCAAAGGGAGCTACAATGAGCAGTTCTTC
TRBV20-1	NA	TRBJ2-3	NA	CSVKGGETQYF	TGCAGTGTAAAGGGGGGGGAGACGCAGTATTTT
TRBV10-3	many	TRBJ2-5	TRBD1	CAISESHRGAETQYF	TGTGCCATCAGTGAGTCCCACAGGGGAGCAGAGACCCAGTACTTC
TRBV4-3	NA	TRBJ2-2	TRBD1	CASSLGQGIGTGELFF	TGCGCCAGCAGCCTGGGACAGGGGATTGGCACCGGGGAGCTGTTTTTT
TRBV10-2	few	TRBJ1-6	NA	CASSESGRVHLSYNSPLHF	TGCGCCAGCAGTGAGTCGGGCAGGGTTCACCTCTCCTATAATTCACCCCTCCACTTT
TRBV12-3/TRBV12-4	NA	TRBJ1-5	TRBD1	CASIGTGGWPQHF	TGTGCCAGCATTGGGACAGGGGGCTGGCCCCAGCATTTT
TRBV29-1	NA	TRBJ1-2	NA	CSVGELDRDYTF	TGCAGCGTTGGTGAACTGGACAGAGACTACACCTTC
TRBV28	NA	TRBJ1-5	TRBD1	CASSLNRGTPQHF	TGTGCCAGCAGTTTAAACAGGGGCACGCCCCAGCATTTT
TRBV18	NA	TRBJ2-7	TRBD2	CASSPSSLAGGNEQYF	TGTGCCAGCTCACCATCATCTCTAGCGGGAGGAAACGAGCAGTACTTC
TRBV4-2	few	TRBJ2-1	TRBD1	CASSPSAGTAYGEQFF	TGTGCCAGCAGCCCCTCGGCAGGGACAGCCTACGGTGAGCAGTTCTTC
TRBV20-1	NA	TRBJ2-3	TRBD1	CSARGGMDRVITDTQYF	TGCAGTGCTAGAGGGGGTATGGACAGGGTTATCACAGATACGCAGTATTTT
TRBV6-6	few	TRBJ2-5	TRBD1	CASSTPGQGSKTQYF	TGTGCCAGCAGCACTCCGGGACAGGGGTCGAAGACCCAGTACTTC
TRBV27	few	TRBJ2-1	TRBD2	CASSLSGGSSWDEQFF	TGTGCCAGCAGTTTAAGCGGGGGTTCATCCTGGGATGAGCAGTTCTTC
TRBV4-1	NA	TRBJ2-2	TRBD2	CASSRLRREGSGELFF	TGCGCCAGCAGCCGGCTTAGACGGGAGGGGTCCGGGGAGCTGTTTTTT
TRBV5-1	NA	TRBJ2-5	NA	CASRRGHLETQYF	TGCGCCAGCAGGCGGGGGCATTTGGAGACCCAGTACTTC
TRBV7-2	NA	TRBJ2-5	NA	CASSLSGQYQETQYF	TGTGCCAGCAGCCTAAGCGGGCAGTACCAAGAGACCCAGTACTTC
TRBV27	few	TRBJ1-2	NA	CASSLSGYDGYTF	TGTGCCAGCAGTTTATCGGGGTACGATGGCTACACCTTC
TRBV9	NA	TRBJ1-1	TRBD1	CASSTTGATNTEAFF	TGTGCCAGCAGCACCACAGGGGCGACGAACACTGAAGCTTTCTTT
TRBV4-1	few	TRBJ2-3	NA	CASSQGGSADTDTQYF	TGCGCCAGCAGCCAAGGGGGGTCGGCGGACACAGATACGCAGTATTTT